This entry concerns a single T cell receptor beta chain. Before vaccination, two weeks after the third vaccination, and at progression, PBMC were collected. The data were obtained in a study of glioma-infiltrating T cells after dendritic cell vaccination. TCRdb's copy holds only in-frame clones and misses some; the assay was immunoSEQ multiplex PCR. This sample has around 21,000 clones, with around 74% found just once. Germline V gives CDR1 SNHLY, CDR2 FYNNEI. The CDR3 is 15 amino acids. The germline V and J ends were trimmed by 2 bases and 1 base, with 11 bases remaining between them. This chain joins TRBV2 and TRBJ2-5; D gene unclear. The source was blood, collected before dendritic cell vaccination. The TCR was taken from a human donor with glioblastoma. In nucleotides, the CDR3 is TGTGCCAGCAGTGAAATCGGGTCAGTCCAAGAGACCCAGTACTTC. This encodes CASSEIGSVQETQYF. Variable domain in full (rest from reference TRBV2 and TRBJ2-5): EPEVTQTPSHQVTQMGQEVILRCVPISNHLYFYWYRQILGQKVEFLVSFYNNEISEKSEIFDDQFSVERPDGSNFTLKIRSTKLEDSAMYFCASSEIGSVQETQYFGPGTRLLVL.